A single sample is the source of the 21 T cell receptor beta chains below, sequenced in a study of shared clonotypes between healthy human individuals. The method was immunoSEQ multiplex PCR; TCRdb's version includes in-frame clones alone and lacks a portion of them. Of approximately 1,000,000 clones in the sample, 60% to 80% were seen once. Sequencing input: memory CD4+ T cells from PBMCs. Indicated subset: CD45RA-negative fraction. The receptors were gathered from a man aged 18 to 35 in good health. Some clones in this sample may be carry-over from other donors' samples.

CDR3 in DNA: TGTGCCAGCAGCAGGGACGGGAGCAGAGAGACCCAGTACTTC. This encodes CASSRDGSRETQYF. The V and J genes are TRBV7-7 and TRBJ2-5; D perhaps matches TRBD2 (6 bases). The CDR3 contains 14 residues. Trimming cost V 5 bases and J 4 bases, with 14 bases left between them. Germline CDR1 is SSHAT and CDR2 is FNYEAQ (reference sequence).

As regards this clone: Other DNA sequences in this sample translate to the same CDR3. For the CDR3, the DNA is TGTGCCAGCAGCTTGGGCCCCGGGAGCTCTGGAAACACCATATATTTT. As protein: CASSLGPGSSGNTIYF. The rearrangement joins TRBV7-2 to TRBJ1-3, with D uncertain. The CDR3 contains 16 residues. The germline V gene encodes CDR1 SGHTA and CDR2 FQGNSA. The V gene lost 3 bases and the J gene lost 0 bases, with 12 bases spanning the gap.

For the CDR3, the DNA is TGTGCCAGCATCAAAAAGGGGGCGATCCCTGAAGCTTTCTTT. Amino acid sequence: CASIKKGAIPEAFF. The gene calls are TRBV6-5 and TRBJ1-1; 7 bases align to TRBD1. Germline V lookup: CDR1 MNHEY, CDR2 SVGAGI. Germline trimming cut 7 bases from V and 6 bases from J; bases unmatched to any gene: 11. CDR3 length: 14 residues.

This sequence joins TRBV28 and TRBJ1-4; D perhaps matches TRBD1 (5 bases). There are 15 residues in the CDR3. With 2 bases removed from V and 5 bases from J, the gap between germline ends came to 12 bases. Germline V gene lookup returns CDR1 MDHEN and CDR2 SYDVKM. In DNA, the CDR3 is TGTGCCAGCAGTTTAGCCGGGGCAGGGAATGAAAAACTGTTTTTT. Its protein is CASSLAGAGNEKLFF.

Only one count was recorded for this clone. CDR3 protein: CASSLLAGTVQFF. CDR3 sequence (DNA): TGTGCCAGCAGTTTACTAGCGGGAACAGTGCAGTTCTTC. This chain joins TRBV28 and TRBJ2-1, with 9 bases that match TRBD2. The CDR3 is made up of 13 amino acids. Germline CDR1 is MDHEN and CDR2 is SYDVKM. Trimming removed 2 bases from V and 12 bases from J; junction bases left unmatched: 5.

The rearrangement joins TRBV19 to TRBJ2-7; TRBD1 aligns across 10 bases. The V gene's germline CDR1 is LNHDA and CDR2 SQIVND (reference sequence). The junction had 4 bases not matched to a gene; V was cut back by 3 bases and J by 2 bases. This CDR3 is 15 amino acids long. Written as DNA, the CDR3 is TGTGCCAGTAGTATTAATGGACAGGGGGCCTACGAGCAGTACTTC. Protein: CASSINGQGAYEQYF.

The DNA for the CDR3 is TGTGCCAGCAGCCCCGGGACTGCCTTTCCTACCTACGAGCAGTACTTC. Its protein is CASSPGTAFPTYEQYF. The J gene is TRBJ2-7, the V gene TRBV7-3; tentatively, D is TRBD2 (6 bases). V lost 5 bases and J 2 bases, leaving 19 bases between the germline ends. The CDR3 is 16 amino acids. Germline V CDR1 and CDR2: SGHTA, FQGTGA.

J is TRBJ1-1 and V is TRBV5-1, with 9 bases identical to TRBD1. The junction had 8 bases not matched to a gene; V was cut back by 3 bases and J by 5 bases. This CDR3 has 15 residues. CDR1 is SGHRS, CDR2 YFSETQ, per germline. In DNA, the CDR3 is TGCGCCAGCAGCTCCTCCGGGACAGGGAGTACTGAAGCTTTCTTT. Translated: CASSSSGTGSTEAFF. The whole variable domain, filled in from reference TRBV5-1 and TRBJ1-1, reads KAGVTQTPRYLIKTRGQQVTLSCSPISGHRSVSWYQQTPGQGLQFLFEYFSETQRNKGNFPGRFSGRQFSNSRSEMNVSTLELGDSALYLCASSSSGTGSTEAFFGQGTRLTVV.

The chain uses TRBV6-1 and TRBJ2-1; TRBD2 matches 14 bases. The CDR3 has 18 residues. V lost 3 bases to trimming and J lost 2 bases; unmatched junction nucleotides: 6. Germline V gene sequence: CDR1 MNHNS, CDR2 SASEGT. Written as DNA, the CDR3 is TGTGCCAGCAGTGAGGGACTAGCGGGAGATGGTCCCTACAATGAGCAGTTCTTC. Translated: CASSEGLAGDGPYNEQFF.

The genes are TRBV10-1 and TRBJ1-2; D ambiguous. The CDR3 covers 15 residues. Germline CDR1 reads WNHNN; CDR2 reads SYGVQD (reference sequence). V was pared by 0 bases and J by 5 bases, with 13 bases between. CDR3 in DNA: TGCGCCAGCAGTGAGTCTCGTACAACCAAGTATGGCTACACCTTC. Amino acids: CASSESRTTKYGYTF.

This sequence joins TRBV5-5 and TRBJ1-4; weak D call: TRBD1 (6 bases). The V gene lost 0 bases and the J gene lost 8 bases, with 14 bases spanning the gap. The CDR3 loop spans 15 amino acids. Germline CDR1 reads SGHKS; CDR2 reads YYEKEE (reference sequence). CDR3 DNA: TGTGCCAGCAGCTTGGTAACAGGGAGCCTAGAAAAACTGTTTTTT. Its translation is CASSLVTGSLEKLFF.

The table lists this clone with a count of one. V is TRBV7-2 and J is TRBJ2-2; 8 bases are shared with TRBD1. The CDR3 is 15 amino acids. Germline loops: CDR1 SGHTA, CDR2 FQGNSA. V trimming: 4 bases; J trimming: 1 base; junction bases outside the gene matches: 2. The CDR3 DNA sequence: TGTGCCAGCAGCTGGGACAGGTGGAACACCGGGGAGCTGTTTTTT. As protein: CASSWDRWNTGELFF.

The chain recombines TRBV7-9 with TRBJ2-3; 12 bases map to TRBD1. J was trimmed by 6 bases and V by 7 bases; bases with no gene match: 11. The CDR3 length is 16 residues. Germline V gene lookup returns CDR1 SEHNR and CDR2 FQNEAQ (reference sequence). The CDR3 reads CASTAPGQGAQDTQYF. The CDR3 DNA sequence: TGTGCCAGCACCGCCCCGGGACAGGGGGCGCAGGATACGCAGTATTTT.

The chain joins TRBV7-8 to TRBJ2-2; 9 nucleotides agree with TRBD2. Germline CDR1 and CDR2: SGHVS and FQNEAQ. The CDR3 is 14 residues long. The J segment lost 5 bases and the V segment lost 6 bases, leaving 4 bases of the junction unmatched. In DNA, the CDR3 is TGTGCCAGCAGTCTAGCGGGGCGAACCGGGGAGCTGTTTTTT. Protein: CASSLAGRTGELFF.

This clone is a singleton in its sample. Within the sample, other DNA sequences also encode this same CDR3. The V gene is TRBV5-1, the J gene TRBJ2-3; D is unresolved. Trimming took off 0 bases at V and 7 bases at J, with 3 bases between the two ends. The CDR3 contains 11 residues. Germline values: CDR1 SGHRS, CDR2 YFSETQ. Here the CDR3 reads CASSLEYTQYF. DNA for the CDR3: TGCGCCAGCAGCTTGGAATATACGCAGTATTTT.

In regard to this clone: A far bigger clonotype differs at one base, so this is likely a read error. Other DNA sequences of this sample code for an identical CDR3. The V call is TRBV28, the J call TRBJ1-5, with D perhaps TRBD1 (6 bases). The CDR3 totals 15 residues. The germline V and J ends were trimmed by 4 bases and 6 bases, with 16 bases remaining between them. Germline lookup yields CDR1 MDHEN and CDR2 SYDVKM. This chain's CDR3 is CASSSRTGGIQPQHF. CDR3 DNA: TGTGCCAGCAGTTCTCGGACGGGGGGCATTCAGCCCCAGCATTTT.

This chain joins TRBV9 and TRBJ2-1, with D possibly TRBD2 on 5 matching bases. The CDR3 contains 17 residues. Looked up from germline, CDR1 is SGDLS and CDR2 is YYNGEE. Trimming left V 5 bases short and J 1 base short, with 19 bases between. The CDR3: CASSGPGRSLSYNEQFF. In nucleotides, the CDR3 is TGTGCCAGCAGTGGCCCGGGGAGAAGCCTATCCTACAATGAGCAGTTCTTC.

The chain is built from TRBV6-8 and TRBJ1-2, with D tentatively TRBD1 (5 bases). V was cut by 5 bases and J by 2 bases, with 9 bases left in between. This CDR3 is 13 amino acids long. Germline CDR1 MNHGY, CDR2 SAAAGT. The CDR3: CASSAPGNYGYTF. In DNA, the CDR3 is TGTGCCAGCAGTGCCCCAGGGAACTATGGCTACACCTTC.

This chain uses TRBV28 with TRBJ1-5, with D possibly being TRBD1 (6 bases). Germline CDR1 and CDR2: MDHEN and SYDVKM. V was clipped by 7 bases and J by 1 base, with 26 bases between them. This CDR3 has 19 amino acids. The CDR3 is CASTPGGTGSRWSNQPQHF. CDR3 nucleotide sequence: TGTGCCAGCACCCCTGGGGGCACAGGGTCGAGGTGGAGCAATCAGCCCCAGCATTTT. The full variable domain, in which reference TRBV28 and TRBJ1-5 provide the parts outside the CDR3, is DVKVTQSSRYLVKRTGEKVFLECVQDMDHENMFWYRQDPGLGLRLIYFSYDVKMKEKGDIPEGYSVSREKKERFSLILESASTNQTSMYLCASTPGGTGSRWSNQPQHFGDGTRLSIL.

In regard to this clone: The sample contains more than one DNA sequence encoding this CDR3. This chain links TRBV4-2 with TRBJ2-5; 7 nucleotides line up with TRBD2. CDR1 is LGHNA, CDR2 YNFKEQ, per germline. The CDR3 runs to 14 residues. V shed 1 base, J shed 5 bases, and the junction held 4 bases outside the gene matches. In nucleotides, the CDR3 is TGTGCCAGCAGCCAAGGTGGGAGGGAGGAGACCCAGTACTTC. Translation: CASSQGGREETQYF.

This clone appeared a single time. The rearrangement joins TRBV7-3 to TRBJ1-1; D remains ambiguous. Trimming cost V 5 bases and J 6 bases, with 13 bases left between them. The CDR3 loop spans 13 amino acids. Germline-derived CDR1 and CDR2 are SGHTA and FQGTGA. CDR3 protein: CASSLQPRAEAFF. In DNA form, the CDR3 reads TGTGCCAGCAGCCTCCAGCCAAGGGCTGAAGCTTTCTTT.